These 13 T cell receptor beta chains share one sample of origin, sequenced in a study of cytomegalovirus exposure and HLA in healthy donors. PCR primers comprised 60 Vbeta and 13 Jbeta primers. TCRdb's copy holds only in-frame clones and misses some; the assay was immunoSEQ multiplex PCR. The sample holds about 180,000 clones, 82% seen once. Sequenced sample: PBMCs. The receptors stem from a middle-aged man in good health and CMV-seronegative.

As for this clone: Other DNA sequences in this sample translate to the same CDR3. V and J are TRBV18 and TRBJ1-1; D unclear. The CDR3 is 13 residues long. CDR1 is KGHSH and CDR2 is LQKENI in the germline V gene. Trimming stripped 3 bases from V and 3 bases from J, with 8 bases between. CDR3 bases: TGTGCCAGCTCACCCAGGCGGGACACTGAAGCTTTCTTT. It translates to CASSPRRDTEAFF.

This clone was observed a few times. The rearrangement joins TRBV7-2 to TRBJ1-3; 8 positions match TRBD1. Germline lookup yields CDR1 SGHTA and CDR2 FQGNSA. The CDR3 is 15 amino acids. V lost 2 bases to trimming and J lost 1 base; unmatched junction nucleotides: 1. The CDR3 bases are TGTGCCAGCAGCTTAACAGGGGGATCTGGAAACACCATATATTTT. Translating it yields CASSLTGGSGNTIYF.

This chain links TRBV2 with TRBJ2-5; TRBD2 matches at 9 bases. V dropped 1 base and J dropped 1; count of bases not matched to a gene: 1. Germline V gene sequence: CDR1 SNHLY, CDR2 FYNNEI. The CDR3 is 15 residues long. The CDR3 sequence: CASSEGLAAQETQYF. CDR3 in DNA: TGTGCCAGCAGTGAAGGACTAGCGGCCCAAGAGACCCAGTACTTC.

This clone appeared once. This rearrangement joins TRBV5-1 to TRBJ2-5; the D is unclear. Trimming took 1 base from V and 5 from J, leaving 9 bases between them. The CDR3 runs 13 residues. CDR1 is SGHRS and CDR2 is YFSETQ in the germline V gene. The CDR3 coding sequence is TGCGCCAGCAGCTTGCAGCCCGGGGAGACCCAGTACTTC. It translates to CASSLQPGETQYF. The full variable domain, with the rest looked up from reference TRBV5-1 and TRBJ2-5, is KAGVTQTPRYLIKTRGQQVTLSCSPISGHRSVSWYQQTPGQGLQFLFEYFSETQRNKGNFPGRFSGRQFSNSRSEMNVSTLELGDSALYLCASSLQPGETQYFGPGTRLLVL.

The genes are TRBV27 and TRBJ2-1; TRBD2 matches at 9 bases. V shed 4 bases and J 5 bases; nucleotides not matched to a gene: 9. The CDR3 sequence is 16 residues long. Germline V gives CDR1 MNHEY, CDR2 SMNVEV (reference sequence). The DNA for the CDR3 is TGTGCCAGCAGTTATGTTCCCCCTAGCGGGAACAATGAGCAGTTCTTC. Protein: CASSYVPPSGNNEQFF.

This chain connects TRBV5-1 to TRBJ2-1; 8 bases map to TRBD1. With 5 bases clipped from V and 7 bases from J, the junction kept 11 bases outside the gene matches. This CDR3 comprises 15 residues. CDR1 is SGHRS, CDR2 YFSETQ, per germline. The DNA of the CDR3 is TGCGCCAGCAGAGGTGGCCCAGGGGGCGAAAATGAGCAGTTCTTC. Translating gives CASRGGPGGENEQFF. Full variable domain (rest looked up from reference TRBV5-1 and TRBJ2-1): KAGVTQTPRYLIKTRGQQVTLSCSPISGHRSVSWYQQTPGQGLQFLFEYFSETQRNKGNFPGRFSGRQFSNSRSEMNVSTLELGDSALYLCASRGGPGGENEQFFGPGTRLTVL.

This clone was counted between two and nine times. This rearrangement joins TRBV2 to TRBJ2-3; possibly TRBD2 for D (6 bases). Germline V lookup: CDR1 SNHLY, CDR2 FYNNEI. The CDR3 sequence is 15 residues long. The V end was cut by 3 bases, the J end by 3 bases, with 13 bases between. The CDR3 region is CASSDMEGLTDTQYF. Here the CDR3 DNA reads TGTGCCAGCAGTGATATGGAGGGCTTAACAGATACGCAGTATTTT.

The chain employs TRBV30 and TRBJ2-4; 7 bases are a match to TRBD2. J lost 7 bases, V lost 5 bases, and 14 bases had no gene match. The CDR3 runs 15 residues. Germline loops: CDR1 GTSNPN, CDR2 SVGIG (reference sequence). The CDR3 sequence: CAWSGLAGAWNIQYF. The CDR3 bases are TGTGCCTGGTCTGGACTGGCGGGAGCTTGGAACATTCAGTACTTC.

V gene TRBV11-2 combines with J gene TRBJ1-2, with D unclear. Trimming removed 5 bases from V and 9 bases from J, with 16 bases in between. Germline V gene lookup returns CDR1 SGHAT and CDR2 FQNNGV. The CDR3 length is 13 residues. CDR3 nucleotide sequence: TGTGCCAGCAGCCCTGCCACCCTCGCGAGCTACACCTTC. The encoded protein is CASSPATLASYTF.

The rearrangement links TRBV19 to TRBJ2-1, with TRBD1 matching over 10 bases. V shed 5 bases and J 13 bases; nucleotides not matched to a gene: 23. Germline CDR1 is LNHDA and CDR2 is SQIVND (reference sequence). The length of the CDR3 is 18 residues. CDR3 bases: TGTGCCAGTAGTTCTCGATCGGGACAGGGGCCTAGGACCGGTACACAGTTCTTC. Amino acids: CASSSRSGQGPRTGTQFF.

The rearrangement joins TRBV27 to TRBJ1-2; the D gene is possibly TRBD1 (6 bases). Germline CDR1 is MNHEY and CDR2 is SMNVEV (reference sequence). This CDR3 spans 14 amino acids. V lost 6 bases and J lost 8, with 19 bases in between. For the CDR3, the DNA is TGTGCCAGCAGCCTTAGCGGGGGGCTACGGGGCTACACCTTC. Amino acid sequence: CASSLSGGLRGYTF.

The chain combines TRBV5-1 with TRBJ2-1, with a weak D call TRBD2 (6 bases). Germline-derived CDR1 and CDR2 are SGHRS and YFSETQ. V was pared by 1 base and J by 2 bases, with 10 bases between. CDR3 size: 15 residues. The CDR3 here is CASSLTAGPYNEQFF. The CDR3 DNA follows: TGCGCCAGCAGCTTGACGGCGGGGCCCTACAATGAGCAGTTCTTC.

V and J are TRBV10-3 and TRBJ1-4; D possibly corresponds to TRBD1 (6 bases). The DNA end is a closer match to TRBJ2-2, so the J assignment may be wrong. CDR3 length: 12 residues. Germline V gene data show CDR1 as ENHRY and CDR2 as SYGVKD. CDR3 loop: CAISEGTGELFF. DNA for the CDR3: TGTGCCATCAGTGAGGGGACAGGGGAGCTGTTTTTT.